What follows are 28 T cell receptor beta chains derived from one specimen sequenced in a study of T cell repertoires in cytomegalovirus infection. TCRdb fed the reads into MiXCR, producing one record per CDR3 protein. The sample shows about 100,000 distinct CDR3 sequences, less than 30% of them seen only once. The antigens for these receptors are not known. The sample here was CD8+ T cells from cultured PBMCs, taken from culture after CMV antigen stimulation. The source of these receptors is a human donor in good health (CMV status not recorded). Some clones in this sample may be carry-over from other donors' samples.

This clonotype was seen more than once but under ten times. CDR3 in amino acids: CASSPAAGEQFF. As DNA, the CDR3 is TGTGCCAGCAGCCCAGCGGCGGGTGAGCAGTTCTTC. The V call is TRBV7-9, the J call TRBJ2-1; D perhaps matches TRBD2 (5 bases). The CDR3 has 12 amino acids. The germline CDR1 and CDR2 sequences are SEHNR and FQNEAQ (reference sequence). Trimming cost V 5 bases and J 9 bases, with 11 bases left between them.

The chain carries TRBV7-3 and TRBJ1-1; 8 positions match TRBD1. This CDR3 contains 15 residues. Trimming cost V 6 bases and J 3 bases; bases outside gene matches: 9. Germline CDR1 reads SGHTA; CDR2 reads FQGTGA. The CDR3 reads CASRFRGQGDTEAFF. The CDR3 region has the DNA TGTGCCAGCAGATTCCGCGGACAGGGTGACACTGAAGCTTTCTTT. Drawing the rest from reference TRBV7-3 and TRBJ1-1, the complete variable domain is GAGVSQTPSNKVTEKGKYVELRCDPISGHTALYWYRQSLGQGPEFLIYFQGTGAADDSGLPNDRFFAVRPEGSVSTLKIQRTERGDSAVYLCASRFRGQGDTEAFFGQGTRLTVV.

The rearrangement joins TRBV11-1 to TRBJ2-1; possible D gene TRBD1, 6 bases. Germline V gene sequence: CDR1 SGHAT, CDR2 FQDESV (reference sequence). This CDR3 contains 14 residues. V was trimmed by 1 base and J by 5 bases, leaving 9 bases between them. The CDR3: CASSLVGQHNEQFF. CDR3 DNA: TGTGCCAGCAGCTTAGTAGGACAGCACAATGAGCAGTTCTTC.

This clonotype was observed at least ten times. The chain links TRBV12-3 or TRBV12-4 to TRBJ2-5; D is perhaps TRBD1 (5 bases). The germline V and J ends were trimmed by 7 bases and 3 bases, with 15 bases remaining between them. The CDR3 has 14 residues. The CDR3 reads CASNRAGLKETQYF. The CDR3 coding sequence is TGTGCCAGCAACCGTGCAGGGTTGAAAGAGACCCAGTACTTC.

This clonotype came up a few times. V and J are TRBV7-8 and TRBJ2-4, with D unclear. V shed 4 bases and J shed 7 bases, with 11 bases lying between them. Germline lookup yields CDR1 SGHVS and CDR2 FQNEAQ. CDR3 size: 13 residues. CDR3 in DNA: TGTGCCAGCAGCTCCCAGGACGGGAACATTCAGTACTTC. Translated, it gives CASSSQDGNIQYF.

The table lists this clonotype with a few counts. The J gene is TRBJ2-6, the V gene TRBV12-3 or TRBV12-4; D might be TRBD1 (5 bases). The CDR3 consists of 15 residues. Trimming pared 4 bases from V and 4 bases from J, leaving 11 bases between. This chain's CDR3 is CASSWGRAGANVLTF. CDR3 nucleotide sequence: TGTGCCAGCAGTTGGGGCAGGGCCGGGGCCAACGTCCTGACTTTC.

CDR3 residues: CASIRQGSSNEQFF. The DNA of the CDR3 is TGTGCCAGCATAAGACAGGGATCAAGCAATGAGCAGTTCTTC. The rearrangement uses TRBV28 and TRBJ2-1; TRBD1 agrees at 7 bases. The V segment lost 7 bases and the J segment 6 bases; nucleotides outside the gene matches: 9. Germline V CDR1 and CDR2: MDHEN, SYDVKM. The CDR3 contains 14 residues.

This sequence joins TRBV7-3 and TRBJ2-1; 7 bases map to TRBD2. CDR1 is SGHTA and CDR2 is FQGTGA in the germline V gene. The CDR3 covers 16 residues. After removal of 3 bases from V and 3 bases from J, the junction contained 8 bases not matched to a gene. The CDR3 protein is CASSLVGGTNYNEQFF. The CDR3 bases are TGTGCCAGCAGCTTGGTGGGCGGGACTAACTACAATGAGCAGTTCTTC.

The chain joins TRBV6-2 or TRBV6-3 to TRBJ1-1; perhaps TRBD1 as D (5 bases). V dropped 2 bases and J dropped 3 bases, with 7 bases sitting between them. This CDR3 comprises 13 residues. Germline V gene data show CDR1 as MNHEY and CDR2 as SVGEGT. CDR3 coding DNA: TGTGCCAGCAGTTACGGGGCGTACACTGAAGCTTTCTTT. Translation: CASSYGAYTEAFF.

The chain employs TRBV19 and TRBJ2-3; 7 bases agree with TRBD2. The CDR3 has 15 residues. Germline V CDR1 and CDR2: LNHDA, SQIVND (reference sequence). J lost 2 bases, V lost 5 bases, and 7 bases had no gene match. The CDR3, as DNA: TGTGCCAGTAGTTCCCGGGACTACAACACAGATACGCAGTATTTT. As protein: CASSSRDYNTDTQYF.

This chain links TRBV2 with TRBJ1-2; D is unresolved. V was pared by 5 bases and J by 0 bases, with 13 bases between. CDR3 length: 15 amino acids. The V gene's germline CDR1 is SNHLY and CDR2 FYNNEI. The CDR3 DNA sequence: TGTGCCAGCAGTTATATTGACACCGCTAACTATGGCTACACCTTC. Protein: CASSYIDTANYGYTF.

This clonotype was observed at least ten times. V gene TRBV6-1 combines with J gene TRBJ1-2, with 9 bases that match TRBD1. Germline trimming cut 6 bases from V and 6 bases from J; bases unmatched to any gene: 8. Germline-derived CDR1 and CDR2 are MNHNS and SASEGT. This CDR3 has 14 amino acids. Here the CDR3 DNA reads TGTGCCAGCAGCAAAGAACAGGGGGCGGATGGCTACACCTTC. Amino acid sequence: CASSKEQGADGYTF.

V is TRBV12-3 or TRBV12-4 and J is TRBJ1-2, with TRBD1 as a possible D gene (5 bases). V was clipped by 6 bases and J by 8 bases, with 28 bases between them. The CDR3 is 17 amino acids. In nucleotides, the CDR3 is TGTGCCAGCAGCCAAGGGCCAGGGAGTCGGACCTCTAGGGGCTACACCTTC. Its translation: CASSQGPGSRTSRGYTF.

This clonotype was detected only a few times. The chain combines TRBV7-2 with TRBJ2-5; perhaps TRBD2 as D (6 bases). The germline gives CDR1 SGHTA, CDR2 FQGNSA. The V gene lost 5 bases and the J gene lost 4 bases, with 17 bases spanning the gap. The CDR3 spans 15 residues. This chain's CDR3 is CASSRGGAAAETQYF. DNA for the CDR3: TGTGCCAGCAGCCGGGGCGGGGCGGCGGCAGAGACCCAGTACTTC.

Ten or more counts support this clonotype. The chain has TRBV7-9 and TRBJ2-1; the match to TRBD2 covers 7 bases. The CDR3 sequence is 17 residues long. Germline CDR1 SEHNR, CDR2 FQNEAQ (reference sequence). V was clipped by 6 bases and J by 2 bases; unmatched bases: 13. CDR3 amino acids: CASRPPKRGNAYNEQFF. CDR3 bases: TGTGCCAGCAGGCCCCCTAAGCGGGGCAACGCCTACAATGAGCAGTTCTTC.

The rearrangement links TRBV6-1 to TRBJ2-1, with 9 bases fitting TRBD2. The CDR3 covers 14 residues. The germline gives CDR1 MNHNS, CDR2 SASEGT. V lost 7 bases, J lost 10 bases, and 11 bases stayed unmatched. This CDR3 reads CASKSLAGTKEQFF. The CDR3 region has the DNA TGTGCCAGCAAGAGCCTAGCGGGGACGAAGGAGCAGTTCTTC.

This sequence joins TRBV6-5 and TRBJ1-2; TRBD1 is a possible D gene (5 bases). Germline loops: CDR1 MNHEY, CDR2 SVGAGI. The V end was cut by 0 bases, the J end by 6 bases, with 14 bases between. The CDR3 covers 15 residues. In nucleotides, the CDR3 is TGTGCCAGCAGTTACTCGAATCCGGGGGTCAATGGCTACACCTTC. Translating gives CASSYSNPGVNGYTF.

This clonotype was seen many times. V is TRBV5-1 and J is TRBJ1-1, with unresolved D. This CDR3 has 14 residues. From germline, CDR1 is SGHRS and CDR2 YFSETQ. Trimming cost V 3 bases and J 0 bases, with 9 bases left between them. In DNA, the CDR3 is TGCGCCAGCAGCTGGGAATTGATGAACACTGAAGCTTTCTTT. Its protein is CASSWELMNTEAFF.

This clonotype was detected only a few times. The chain couples TRBV18 to TRBJ2-4; D might be TRBD2 (5 bases). Germline V gives CDR1 KGHSH, CDR2 LQKENI. The CDR3 is 12 residues long. V was shortened by 2 bases and J by 7 bases, with 6 bases between the two germline ends. This CDR3 reads CASSPWENIQYF. In nucleotides, the CDR3 is TGTGCCAGCTCACCATGGGAGAACATTCAGTACTTC.

This clonotype was observed at least ten times. V is TRBV7-9 and J is TRBJ2-2; the D gene is possibly TRBD1 (6 bases). Looked up from germline, CDR1 is SEHNR and CDR2 is FQNEAQ (reference sequence). The CDR3 covers 17 residues. Trimming left V 5 bases short and J 1 base short, with 17 bases between. CDR3 nucleotides: TGTGCCAGCAGCAAGGGACACGCCGTTATGAACACCGGGGAGCTGTTTTTT. This gives the protein CASSKGHAVMNTGELFF.

This clonotype was seen at least ten times. The chain links TRBV12-3 or TRBV12-4 to TRBJ2-1; D gene unclear. The V end lost 5 bases, the J end lost 2 bases, and 10 bases lay between the germline ends. The CDR3 runs 14 residues. The CDR3 loop reads CASSADGTYNEQFF. CDR3 DNA sequence: TGTGCCAGCAGTGCCGACGGTACCTACAATGAGCAGTTCTTC.

This clonotype showed up just once. The chain combines TRBV4-1 with TRBJ2-5; 7 nucleotides align to TRBD2. Germline values: CDR1 MGHRA, CDR2 YSYEKL. V was clipped by 1 base and J by 5 bases; unmatched bases: 7. The CDR3 loop spans 15 amino acids. CDR3 in DNA: TGCGCCAGCAGCCAAGGCCTAGCGGTTGCGGAGACCCAGTACTTC. Translating gives CASSQGLAVAETQYF.

V and J are TRBV6-1 and TRBJ2-7, with D hard to call. V was cut by 2 bases and J by 0 bases, with 5 bases left in between. This CDR3 is 13 amino acids long. Germline CDR1 MNHNS, CDR2 SASEGT. The CDR3 here is CASSEWNSYEQYF. The CDR3 bases are TGTGCCAGCAGTGAATGGAACTCCTACGAGCAGTACTTC.

The V and J genes are TRBV6-1 and TRBJ2-7; D gene uncertain. CDR1 and CDR2 (germline): MNHNS, SASEGT. Trimming cost V 3 bases and J 0 bases, with 6 bases left between them. The CDR3 extends over 13 amino acids. CDR3 DNA sequence: TGTGCCAGCAGTGATGTCTACTCCTACGAGCAGTACTTC. It encodes CASSDVYSYEQYF.

This clonotype has a handful of counts. This rearrangement joins TRBV4-1 to TRBJ1-1; maybe TRBD1 (5 bases). There are 14 residues in the CDR3. Trimming cost V 1 base and J 6 bases, with 12 bases left between them. The germline gives CDR1 MGHRA, CDR2 YSYEKL. CDR3 region: CASSQGIGTPEAFF. In DNA, the CDR3 is TGCGCCAGCAGCCAAGGGATTGGGACCCCTGAAGCTTTCTTT.

This chain links TRBV12-3 or TRBV12-4 with TRBJ1-5; no reliable D call. This CDR3 region has 15 residues. Trimming took off 1 base at V and 1 base at J, with 8 bases between the two ends. Here the CDR3 DNA reads TGTGCCAGCAGTTTAGAGTCTGCCAGCAATCAGCCCCAGCATTTT. Protein sequence: CASSLESASNQPQHF.

This chain links TRBV2 with TRBJ2-6, with unresolved D. The CDR3 contains 13 residues. Germline values: CDR1 SNHLY, CDR2 FYNNEI. Trimming took 7 bases from V and 0 from J, leaving 4 bases between them. This CDR3 is CASTDSGANVLTF. CDR3 DNA sequence: TGTGCCAGCACCGACTCTGGGGCCAACGTCCTGACTTTC.

This clonotype has a handful of counts. DNA of the CDR3: TGCGCCAGCAGCCCTATCTGGGGGACGCAAGGGTGGAGCGCTAATGAAAAACTGTTTTTT. It encodes CASSPIWGTQGWSANEKLFF. V and J are TRBV4-1 and TRBJ1-4; TRBD1 is a possible D gene (5 bases). The CDR3 contains 20 residues. The germline V gene encodes CDR1 MGHRA and CDR2 YSYEKL. V was shortened by 4 bases and J by 3 bases, with 27 bases between the two germline ends.